This TCR beta chain was sequenced during a study of CD8 T cells in Susac syndrome. cDNA came from about 0.46 to 1 ug RNA primed by random hexamers. The authors amplified TCR beta CDR3 across 54 Vbeta and 13 Jbeta using immunoSEQ multiplex PCR. TCRdb reprocessed the immunoSEQ multiplex PCR reads with MiXCR, giving one entry per CDR3 protein. The table includes 250,000 to 350,000 distinct CDR3 sequences, about 91% detected once. The CDR3 extends over 15 amino acids. Trimming took off 8 bases at V and 4 bases at J, with 17 bases between the two ends. Sequencing of TCR beta drew on CD8+ and CD4+ T cells from blood. Control patients had untreated stable or active relapsing-remitting multiple sclerosis by revised McDonald criteria. The TEMRA cells underwent FACS enrichment, while the CD8+ and CD4+ T cells underwent negative isolation.

What was sequenced was CD4+ T cells from PBMCs. This TCR was sampled from a human donor with multiple sclerosis. The chain combines TRBV12-3 or TRBV12-4 with TRBJ2-2, with a tentative D call TRBD2 (6 bases). CDR3 nucleotide sequence: TGTGCCAGCGGGGGGTTTAGCGGCCCCACCGGGGAGCTGTTTTTT. As protein: CASGGFSGPTGELFF.